This record covers a single T cell receptor beta chain. This clonotype was found many times. What this receptor recognizes is not known. One base away there is no much larger clone; base qualities are not given. Clipping removes 6 bases from V and 6 bases from J, with 6 as the unmatched junction base count. The CDR3 contains 13 residues, cysteine and phenylalanine counted. Kept here is only the CDR3 DNA, which spans 39 bases and is read in frame from base 1. CDR1 MDHEN and CDR2 SYDVKM are derived from the germline V gene. The sample comes from a study of T cells in Graves' hyperthyroidism and ophthalmopathy (dated by TCRdb to between 2018 and 2021). Background on the whole study: Peripheral blood was collected at initial diagnosis, before any treatment. To identify TCR V-J signatures that set the groups apart, the researchers used a discovery cohort of more than 95 patients, made up of 40 to 45 with Graves' ophthalmopathy and some 56 with stable Graves' hyperthyroidism. Whether ophthalmopathy could be predicted prospectively was tested in an independent validation cohort made up of roughly 19 hyperthyroidism patients plus 17 patients who later progressed to ophthalmopathy. For training and testing, the roughly 100 patients in the discovery cohort were randomly divided in a 7:3 ratio. The study also compared thyroid tissue and blood T-cell repertoires from over 5 Graves' hyperthyroidism patients. Following sampling, methimazole starting at 30 mg daily was given to hyperthyroidism patients, and high-dose intravenous methylprednisolone was given to ophthalmopathy patients. According to the paper, TCR Vbeta CDR3 sequencing was carried out on 135 peripheral blood samples, which came from more than 40 ophthalmopathy, around 75 hyperthyroidism and approximately 17 progressor patients. Points the paper makes about the study in general: No statistical method was used to fix the sample size in advance, and group allocation was not hidden from the investigators. Most expanded thyroid clonotypes (frequency above 0.001) were also detected in blood, suggesting blood repertoires may reflect thyroid immune responses. During validation, the model predicted progression to ophthalmopathy a median of about 6.5 months ahead of onset, with 70.59% sensitivity and roughly 72% specificity. A 13 V-J signature model separated ophthalmopathy from stable hyperthyroidism, with nearly 90% sensitivity and about 81% specificity in cross-validation and 80%/75% in testing.

The TCR beta CDR3 regions were amplified from the RNA transcripts. The TCR CDR3 was subjected to a first round of RT-PCR using the HTBI primer set and the Qiagen OneStep RT-PCR kit. The libraries were constructed in a second round of multiplex PCR and then size-selected and purified. Paired-end sequencing of the libraries was performed with 100 bp reads on an Illumina HiSeq2000. The authors processed their data as follows. SOAPnuke was used to process the raw data, removing reads that contained adapters or uncalled bases, had a mean Phred below 15, or lacked an exact match to the constant primer or identifier. High-quality paired reads were merged with COPE v1.2.5, and unique nucleotide sequences were defined as clonotypes. Clonotypes were aligned to IMGT TRBV, TRBD and TRBJ reference segments using MiTCR v1.1. Only V-J combinations with frequency above 0.0001, covering 99% to 99.2% of repertoires, were analysed. A TCS score was defined as the ratio of F50 (clonal expansion) to E x V (chaos), with BLOSUM62-based TCRdist applied between CDR3 peptides within each V-J. Welch's t-statistics and random forest reduced 514 V-J features to some 14, which were used in a naive Bayes classifier (R e1071). The public reads were reprocessed in TCRdb via fastp at Q25 and MiXCR, keeping in-frame beta chains. Every CDR3 protein is listed once, alongside the most common genes and DNA of its rows. The V and J calls were determined by TCRdb, not by the authors. This sample has 600,000 or so distinct CDR3 sequences in its table, and 13% to 15% of those were observed once. The ten largest clonotypes hold under 15% of the sample.

Ophthalmopathy patients had moderately to severely active disease, with a Clinical Activity Score of 3 or more, a NOSPECS grade of 4 or more, and a disease duration of less than 3 months. Any patient with an uncontrolled infection, another autoimmune disease, pregnancy or lactation was excluded. Diagnoses were based on clinical symptoms, serum thyroxine and TRAb, thyroid ultrasound and orbital computed tomography. Ficoll-Paque density gradient centrifugation was used to isolate PBMCs from approximately 11 ml of fresh peripheral blood. Trizol reagent was used to extract total RNA, and RNA quality was then checked on an Agilent 2100 Bioanalyzer.

The TCR originated in a woman between 45 and 65 years old with Graves' ophthalmopathy. Sequenced sample: blood. The rearranged chain carries TRBV28 and TRBJ2-7; the central 9 bases match TRBD1. Here is the DNA: TGTGCCAGCAGCTGGGACAGGGTTTCCGAGCAGTACTTC. This encodes CASSWDRVSEQYF.